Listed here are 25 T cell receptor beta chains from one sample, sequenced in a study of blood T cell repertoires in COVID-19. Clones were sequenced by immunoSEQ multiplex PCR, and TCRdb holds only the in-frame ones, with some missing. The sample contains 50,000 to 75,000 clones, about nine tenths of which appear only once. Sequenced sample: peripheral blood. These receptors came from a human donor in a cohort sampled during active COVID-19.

CDR3 coding DNA: TGTGCCACCCGGCGGGAGTGGAACACCGGGGAGCTGTTTTTT. Amino acids: CATRREWNTGELFF. The V call is TRBV15, the J call TRBJ2-2; 7 bases are a match to TRBD2. Germline trimming cut 8 bases from V and 1 base from J; bases unmatched to any gene: 4. Germline values: CDR1 LNHNV, CDR2 YYDKDF (reference sequence). The CDR3 is 14 residues long.

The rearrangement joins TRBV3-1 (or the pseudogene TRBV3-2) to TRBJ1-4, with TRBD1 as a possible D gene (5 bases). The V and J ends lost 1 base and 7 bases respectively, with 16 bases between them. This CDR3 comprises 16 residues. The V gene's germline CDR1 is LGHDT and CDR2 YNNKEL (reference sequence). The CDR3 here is CASSQGQGRLSEKLFF. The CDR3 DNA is TGTGCCAGCAGCCAAGGTCAGGGAAGGTTAAGTGAAAAACTGTTTTTT.

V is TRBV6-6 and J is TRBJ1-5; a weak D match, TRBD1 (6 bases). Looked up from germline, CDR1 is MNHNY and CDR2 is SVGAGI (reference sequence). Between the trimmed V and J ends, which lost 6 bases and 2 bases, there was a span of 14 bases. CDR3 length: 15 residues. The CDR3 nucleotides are TGTGCCAGCAGAGAGCAGGGGTTGGGCAATCAGCCCCAGCATTTT. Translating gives CASREQGLGNQPQHF.

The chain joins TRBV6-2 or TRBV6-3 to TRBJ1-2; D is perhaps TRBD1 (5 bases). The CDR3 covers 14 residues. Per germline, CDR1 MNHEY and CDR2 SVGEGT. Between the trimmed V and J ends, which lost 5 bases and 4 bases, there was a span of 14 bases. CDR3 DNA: TGTGCCAGCAGTCGACAACGGGGGGTCTATGGCTACACCTTC. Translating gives CASSRQRGVYGYTF.

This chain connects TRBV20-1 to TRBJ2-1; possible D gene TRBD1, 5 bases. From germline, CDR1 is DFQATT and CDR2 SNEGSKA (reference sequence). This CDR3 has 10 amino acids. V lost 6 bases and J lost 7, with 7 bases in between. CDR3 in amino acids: CSAAGNEQFF. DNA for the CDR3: TGCAGTGCGGCAGGGAATGAGCAGTTCTTC.

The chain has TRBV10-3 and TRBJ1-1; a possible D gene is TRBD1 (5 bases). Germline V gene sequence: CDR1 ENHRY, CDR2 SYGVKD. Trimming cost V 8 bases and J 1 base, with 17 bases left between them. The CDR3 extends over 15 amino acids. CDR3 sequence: CAISETSQGNTEAFF. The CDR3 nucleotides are TGTGCCATCTCTGAAACGAGCCAGGGGAACACTGAAGCTTTCTTT.

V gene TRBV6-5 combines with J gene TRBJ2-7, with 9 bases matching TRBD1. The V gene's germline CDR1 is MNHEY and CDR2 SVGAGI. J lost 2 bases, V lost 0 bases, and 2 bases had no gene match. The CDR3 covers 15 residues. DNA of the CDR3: TGTGCCAGCAGTTACTCAGGGACAGGGCCCTACGAGCAGTACTTC. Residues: CASSYSGTGPYEQYF.

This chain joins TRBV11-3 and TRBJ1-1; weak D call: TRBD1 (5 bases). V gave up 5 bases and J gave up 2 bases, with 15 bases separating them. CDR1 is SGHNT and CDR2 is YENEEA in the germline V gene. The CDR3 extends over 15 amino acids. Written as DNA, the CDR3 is TGTGCCAGCAGCCTGGGGGTCGGGGGAAACACTGAAGCTTTCTTT. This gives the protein CASSLGVGGNTEAFF.

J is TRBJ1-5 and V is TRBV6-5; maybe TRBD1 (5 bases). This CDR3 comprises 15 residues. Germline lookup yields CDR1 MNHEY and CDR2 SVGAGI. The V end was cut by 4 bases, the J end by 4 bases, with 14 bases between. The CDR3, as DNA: TGTGCCAGCAGTTCCAGACAGTTGTCTAATCAGCCCCAGCATTTT. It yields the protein CASSSRQLSNQPQHF.

CDR3 in amino acids: CASSLIPNRGGGNQPQHF. The CDR3 coding sequence is TGTGCCAGCAGCTTAATCCCTAACAGGGGAGGAGGCAATCAGCCCCAGCATTTT. This chain connects TRBV7-2 to TRBJ1-5, with 7 bases lining up with TRBD1. J lost 2 bases, V lost 2 bases, and 12 bases had no gene match. Germline loops: CDR1 SGHTA, CDR2 FQGNSA. This CDR3 contains 18 residues. Using reference TRBV7-2 and TRBJ1-5 for the parts outside the CDR3, the full variable domain is GAGVSQSPSNKVTEKGKDVELRCDPISGHTALYWYRQSLGQGLEFLIYFQGNSAPDKSGLPSDRFSAERTGGSVSTLTIQRTQQEDSAVYLCASSLIPNRGGGNQPQHFGDGTRLSIL.

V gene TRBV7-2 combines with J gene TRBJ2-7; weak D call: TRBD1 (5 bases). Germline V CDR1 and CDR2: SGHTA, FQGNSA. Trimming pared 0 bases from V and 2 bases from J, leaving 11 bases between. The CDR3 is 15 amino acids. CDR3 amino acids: CASSLAGQGTYEQYF. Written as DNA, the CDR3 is TGTGCCAGCAGCTTAGCAGGGCAGGGCACCTACGAGCAGTACTTC.

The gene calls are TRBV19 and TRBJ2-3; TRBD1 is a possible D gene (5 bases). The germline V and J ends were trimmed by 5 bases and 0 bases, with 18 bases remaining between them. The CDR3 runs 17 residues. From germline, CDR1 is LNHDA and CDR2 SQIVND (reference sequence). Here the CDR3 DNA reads TGTGCCAGTAGTGGACGGACAACTTCAACTAGCACAGATACGCAGTATTTT. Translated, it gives CASSGRTTSTSTDTQYF.

DNA of the CDR3: TGTGCCAGCAGCCAACTCTGGGAGCAGTACTTC. It codes for CASSQLWEQYF. The chain links TRBV6-2 or TRBV6-3 to TRBJ2-7; D is ambiguous. The length of the CDR3 is 11 residues. The ends were cut back, 6 bases at V and 7 bases at J, with 10 bases in the middle. CDR1 is MNHEY, CDR2 SVGEGT, per germline.

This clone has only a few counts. The CDR3 nucleotides read TGTGCCAGCAGCCCACAGGGGTACGACTATGGCTACACCTTC. As protein: CASSPQGYDYGYTF. The genes are TRBV28 and TRBJ1-2, with 7 positions matching TRBD1. Germline V gene lookup returns CDR1 MDHEN and CDR2 SYDVKM. V lost 6 bases, J lost 3 bases, and 7 bases stayed unmatched. The CDR3 runs to 14 residues.

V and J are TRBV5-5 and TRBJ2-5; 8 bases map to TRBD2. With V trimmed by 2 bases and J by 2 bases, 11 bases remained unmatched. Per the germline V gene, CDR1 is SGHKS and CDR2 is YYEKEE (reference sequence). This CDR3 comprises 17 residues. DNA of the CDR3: TGTGCCAGCAGCTTCGCGCCTAGCGGGCTACTGCAAGAGACCCAGTACTTC. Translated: CASSFAPSGLLQETQYF.

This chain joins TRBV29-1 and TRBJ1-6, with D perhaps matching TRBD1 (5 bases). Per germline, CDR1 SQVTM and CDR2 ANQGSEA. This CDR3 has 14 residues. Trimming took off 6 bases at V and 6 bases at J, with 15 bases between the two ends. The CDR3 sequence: CSVSGLEANSPLHF. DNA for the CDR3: TGCAGCGTGTCGGGACTAGAGGCTAATTCACCCCTCCACTTT.

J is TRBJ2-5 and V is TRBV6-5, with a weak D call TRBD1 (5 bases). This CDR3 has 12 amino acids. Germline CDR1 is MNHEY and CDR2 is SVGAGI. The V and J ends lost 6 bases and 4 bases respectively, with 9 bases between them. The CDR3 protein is CASSHDRETQYF. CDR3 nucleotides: TGTGCCAGCAGCCACGACAGAGAGACCCAGTACTTC.

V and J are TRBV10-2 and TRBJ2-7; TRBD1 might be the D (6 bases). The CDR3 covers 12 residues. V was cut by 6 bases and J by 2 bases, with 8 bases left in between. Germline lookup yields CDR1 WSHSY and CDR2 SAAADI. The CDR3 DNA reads TGCGCCAGCAGCGGGGACACCTACGAGCAGTACTTC. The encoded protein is CASSGDTYEQYF.

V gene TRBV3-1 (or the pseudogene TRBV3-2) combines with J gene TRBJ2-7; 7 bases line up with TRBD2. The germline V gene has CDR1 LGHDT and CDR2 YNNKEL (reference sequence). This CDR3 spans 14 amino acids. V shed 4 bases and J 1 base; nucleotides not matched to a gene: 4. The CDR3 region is CASSLASGSYEQYF. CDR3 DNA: TGTGCCAGCAGCCTCGCTAGCGGTTCCTACGAGCAGTACTTC.

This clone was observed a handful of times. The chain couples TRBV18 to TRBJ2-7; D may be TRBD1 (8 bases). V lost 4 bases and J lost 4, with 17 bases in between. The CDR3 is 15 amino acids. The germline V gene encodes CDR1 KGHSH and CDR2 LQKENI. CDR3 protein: CASSLSTGGGYEQYF. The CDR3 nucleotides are TGTGCCAGCTCACTAAGCACAGGGGGAGGGTACGAGCAGTACTTC. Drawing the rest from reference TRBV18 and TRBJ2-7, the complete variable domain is NAGVMQNPRHLVRRRGQEARLRCSPMKGHSHVYWYRQLPEEGLKFMVYLQKENIIDESGMPKERFSAEFPKEGPSILRIQQVVRGDSAAYFCASSLSTGGGYEQYFGPGTRLTVT.

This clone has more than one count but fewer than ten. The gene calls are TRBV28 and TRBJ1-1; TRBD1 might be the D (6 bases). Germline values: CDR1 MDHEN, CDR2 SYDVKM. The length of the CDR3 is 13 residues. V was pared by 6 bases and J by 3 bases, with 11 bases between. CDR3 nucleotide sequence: TGTGCCAGCAGACAGGGCCCGGACACTGAAGCTTTCTTT. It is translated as CASRQGPDTEAFF.

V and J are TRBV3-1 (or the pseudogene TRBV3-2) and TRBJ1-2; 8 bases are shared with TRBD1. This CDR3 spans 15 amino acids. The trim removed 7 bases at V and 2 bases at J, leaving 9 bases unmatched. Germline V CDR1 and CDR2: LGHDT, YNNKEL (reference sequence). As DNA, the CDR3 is TGTGCCAGCATACTTTCCGGGACAGGAAACTATGGCTACACCTTC. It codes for CASILSGTGNYGYTF.

CDR3 sequence reads: CASSERGGREQYF. The CDR3, as DNA: TGCGCCAGCAGCGAGCGGGGGGGCCGCGAGCAGTACTTC. This chain connects TRBV5-1 to TRBJ2-7; 10 bases map to TRBD2. CDR1 SGHRS and CDR2 YFSETQ come from the germline V gene. The junction had 4 bases not matched to a gene; V was cut back by 4 bases and J by 6 bases. CDR3 length equals 13 residues.

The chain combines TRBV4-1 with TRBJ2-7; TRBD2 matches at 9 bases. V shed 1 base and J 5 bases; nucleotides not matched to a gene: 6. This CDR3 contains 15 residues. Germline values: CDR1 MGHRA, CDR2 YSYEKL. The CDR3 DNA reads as TGCGCCAGCAGCCAAGGAGCGGGAGGTATCCACGAGCAGTACTTC. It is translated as CASSQGAGGIHEQYF.

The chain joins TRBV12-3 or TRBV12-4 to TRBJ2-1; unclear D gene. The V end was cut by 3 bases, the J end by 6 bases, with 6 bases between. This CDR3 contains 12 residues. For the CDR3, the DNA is TGTGCCAGCAGTTTCCTATCCAATGAGCAGTTCTTC. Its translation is CASSFLSNEQFF.